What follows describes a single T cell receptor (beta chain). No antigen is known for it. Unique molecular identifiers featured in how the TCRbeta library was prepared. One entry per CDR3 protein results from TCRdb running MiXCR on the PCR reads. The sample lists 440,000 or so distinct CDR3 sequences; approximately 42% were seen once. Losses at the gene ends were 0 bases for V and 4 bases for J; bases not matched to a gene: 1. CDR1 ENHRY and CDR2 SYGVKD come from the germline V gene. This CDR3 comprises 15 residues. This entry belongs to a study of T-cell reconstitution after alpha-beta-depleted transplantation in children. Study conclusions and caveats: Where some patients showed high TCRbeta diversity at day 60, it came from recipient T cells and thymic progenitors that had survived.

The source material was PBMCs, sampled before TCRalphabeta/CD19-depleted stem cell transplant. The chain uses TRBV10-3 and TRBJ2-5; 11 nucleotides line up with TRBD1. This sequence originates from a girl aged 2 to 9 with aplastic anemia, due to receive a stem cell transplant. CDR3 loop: CAISESDRGRETQYF. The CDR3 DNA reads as TGTGCCATCAGTGAGTCGGACAGGGGGCGAGAGACCCAGTACTTC.